This T cell receptor (beta chain) is from a study of T cells in Graves' hyperthyroidism and ophthalmopathy. Study-wide results and limits: Blood held most thyroid clonotypes expanded above 0.001 frequency.

This clonotype was picked up many times. The antigen is unknown. TCR beta CDR3 regions were amplified from RNA. Using the HTBI primer set, a first-round RT-PCR was run on the TCR CDR3. Each CDR3 protein gets one entry after TCRdb re-called the multiplex PCR reads with MiXCR. The profile shows 350,000 to 400,000 distinct CDR3 sequences, around 14% of them singletons. The CDR3 totals 14 residues. The germline V gene encodes CDR1 KGHSH and CDR2 LQKENI. V was cut by 4 bases and J by 2 bases, with 11 bases left in between. Orbital computed tomography and thyroid ultrasound, together with serum TRAb and thyroxine and clinical symptoms, were used for diagnoses.

The TCR was taken from a woman aged 55-69 years with Graves' hyperthyroidism. Sequencing was carried out using blood. The chain is built from TRBV18 and TRBJ2-5; D is perhaps TRBD2 (5 bases). This CDR3 is CASSRSDYQETQYF. The CDR3, as DNA: TGTGCCAGCTCACGGTCCGACTATCAAGAGACCCAGTACTTC.